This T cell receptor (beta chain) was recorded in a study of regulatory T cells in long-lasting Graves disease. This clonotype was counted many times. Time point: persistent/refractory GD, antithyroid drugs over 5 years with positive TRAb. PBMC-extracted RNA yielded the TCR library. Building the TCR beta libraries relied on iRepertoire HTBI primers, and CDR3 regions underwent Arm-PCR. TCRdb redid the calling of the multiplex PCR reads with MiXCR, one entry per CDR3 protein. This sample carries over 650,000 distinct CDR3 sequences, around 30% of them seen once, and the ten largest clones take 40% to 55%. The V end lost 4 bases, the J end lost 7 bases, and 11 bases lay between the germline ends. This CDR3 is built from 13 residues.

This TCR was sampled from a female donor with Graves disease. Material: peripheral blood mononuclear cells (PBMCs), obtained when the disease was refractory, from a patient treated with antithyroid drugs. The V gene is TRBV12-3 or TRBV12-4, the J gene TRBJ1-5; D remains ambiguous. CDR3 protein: CASSSNTWQPQHF. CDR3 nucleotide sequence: TGTGCCAGCAGTTCTAATACATGGCAGCCCCAGCATTTT.